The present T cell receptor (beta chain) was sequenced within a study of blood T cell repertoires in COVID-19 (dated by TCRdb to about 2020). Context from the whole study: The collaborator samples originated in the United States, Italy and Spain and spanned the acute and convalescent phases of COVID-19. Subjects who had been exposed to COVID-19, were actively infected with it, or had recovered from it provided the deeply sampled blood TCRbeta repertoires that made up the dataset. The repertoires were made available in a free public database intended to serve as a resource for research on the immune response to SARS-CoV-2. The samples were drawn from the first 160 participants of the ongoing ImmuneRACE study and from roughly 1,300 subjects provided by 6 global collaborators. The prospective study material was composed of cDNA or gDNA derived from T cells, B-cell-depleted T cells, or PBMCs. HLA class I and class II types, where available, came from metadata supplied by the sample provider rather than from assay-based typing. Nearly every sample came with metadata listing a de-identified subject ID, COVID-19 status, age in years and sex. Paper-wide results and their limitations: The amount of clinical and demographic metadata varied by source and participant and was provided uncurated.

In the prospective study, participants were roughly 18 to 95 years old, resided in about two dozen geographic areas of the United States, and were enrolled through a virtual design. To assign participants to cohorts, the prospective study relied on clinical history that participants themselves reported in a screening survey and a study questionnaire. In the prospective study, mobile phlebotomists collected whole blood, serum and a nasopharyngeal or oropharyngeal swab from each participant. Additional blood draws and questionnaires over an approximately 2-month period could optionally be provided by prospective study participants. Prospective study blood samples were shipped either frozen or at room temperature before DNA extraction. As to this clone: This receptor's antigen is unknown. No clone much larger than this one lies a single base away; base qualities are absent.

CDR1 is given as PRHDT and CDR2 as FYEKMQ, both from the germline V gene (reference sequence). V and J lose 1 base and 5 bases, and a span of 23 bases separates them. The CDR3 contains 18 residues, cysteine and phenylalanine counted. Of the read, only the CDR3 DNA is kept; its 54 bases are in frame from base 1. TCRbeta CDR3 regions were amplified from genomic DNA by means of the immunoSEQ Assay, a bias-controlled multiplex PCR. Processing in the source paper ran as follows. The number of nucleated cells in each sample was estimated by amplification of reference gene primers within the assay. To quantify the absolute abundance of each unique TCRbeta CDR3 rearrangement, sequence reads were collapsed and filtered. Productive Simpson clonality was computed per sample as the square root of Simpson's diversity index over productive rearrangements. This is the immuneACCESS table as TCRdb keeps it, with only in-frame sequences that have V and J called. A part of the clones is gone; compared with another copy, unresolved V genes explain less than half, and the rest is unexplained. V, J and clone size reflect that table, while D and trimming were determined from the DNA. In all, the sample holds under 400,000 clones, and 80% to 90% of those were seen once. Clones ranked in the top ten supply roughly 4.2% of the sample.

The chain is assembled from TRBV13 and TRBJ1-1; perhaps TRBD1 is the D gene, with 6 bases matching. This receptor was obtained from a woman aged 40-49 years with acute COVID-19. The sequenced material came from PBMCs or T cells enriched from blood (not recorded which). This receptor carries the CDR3 CASSLAGRVAGVGTEAFF. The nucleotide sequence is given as TGTGCCAGCAGCTTAGCGGGTAGAGTTGCAGGGGTAGGGACTGAAGCTTTCTTT.